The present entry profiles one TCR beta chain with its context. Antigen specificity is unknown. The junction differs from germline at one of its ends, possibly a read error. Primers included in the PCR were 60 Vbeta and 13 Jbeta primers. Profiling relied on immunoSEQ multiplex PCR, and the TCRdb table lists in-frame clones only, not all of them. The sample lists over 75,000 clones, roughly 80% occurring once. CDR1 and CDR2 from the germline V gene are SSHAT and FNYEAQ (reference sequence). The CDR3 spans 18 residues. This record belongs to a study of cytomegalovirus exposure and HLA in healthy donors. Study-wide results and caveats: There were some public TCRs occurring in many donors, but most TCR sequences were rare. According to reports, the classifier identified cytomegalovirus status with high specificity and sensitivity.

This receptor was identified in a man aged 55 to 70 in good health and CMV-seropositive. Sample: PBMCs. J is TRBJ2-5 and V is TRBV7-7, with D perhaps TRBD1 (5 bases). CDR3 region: CASSLGQGPTLYQETQYF. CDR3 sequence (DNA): TGTGCTAGCAGCTTAGGGCAGGGCCCCACCCTGTATCAAGAGACCCAGTACTTC.